These 23 T cell receptor beta chains share one sample of origin, sequenced in a study of post-analysis software for immune sequencing data. The study's findings and limits: Patients carried roughly 5 TRBV segments more frequently than controls did, and TRBV5-6, TRBV5-1 and TRBV20-1 were among them.

No antigen is known for these receptors. Libraries were made from TCR beta cDNA, and they carried unique molecular identifiers. TCRdb re-called the PCR reads with MiXCR, one entry per CDR3 protein. The sample includes 820,000 or so distinct CDR3 sequences, roughly 58% of them seen just once. The source material was blood. These receptors were taken from a girl between 10 and 17 years old with multiple sclerosis.

V is TRBV2 and J is TRBJ2-5; D is possibly TRBD1 or TRBD2 (5 bases each). The V end was cut by 3 bases, the J end by 2 bases, with 13 bases between. Germline values: CDR1 SNHLY, CDR2 FYNNEI. CDR3 size: 15 residues. The CDR3 loop reads CASSDSKGRQETQYF. The CDR3 nucleotides read TGTGCCAGCAGTGACAGTAAGGGACGTCAAGAGACCCAGTACTTC.

This clonotype appeared a few times. The chain has TRBV10-3 and TRBJ1-5, with D possibly TRBD1 on 5 matching bases. Germline V gene lookup returns CDR1 ENHRY and CDR2 SYGVKD. The CDR3 is 13 residues long. V lost 6 bases to trimming and J lost 5 bases, with 11 bases between them. This CDR3 is CAISGRGDQPQHF. The CDR3 DNA follows: TGTGCCATCAGCGGACGGGGGGATCAGCCCCAGCATTTT.

The chain has TRBV5-1 and TRBJ2-6, with 9 bases that match TRBD2. CDR3 length: 17 residues. V lost 6 bases to trimming and J lost 0 bases; unmatched junction nucleotides: 7. Per germline, CDR1 SGHRS and CDR2 YFSETQ. CDR3 DNA sequence: TGCGCCAGCAACTTACTAGCGGGCCCCTCTGGGGCCAACGTCCTGACTTTC. Protein product: CASNLLAGPSGANVLTF.

This rearrangement joins TRBV5-1 to TRBJ2-4, with 7 bases identical to TRBD1. The CDR3 consists of 17 residues. Trimming took 4 bases from V and 2 from J; bases not matched to a gene: 12. Germline-derived CDR1 and CDR2 are SGHRS and YFSETQ. The CDR3 loop reads CASSRSTPQGTKNIQYF. CDR3 nucleotides: TGCGCCAGCAGCCGTTCAACCCCACAGGGGACCAAAAACATTCAGTACTTC.

This chain links TRBV9 with TRBJ2-3; D gene ambiguous. Per germline, CDR1 SGDLS and CDR2 YYNGEE. V was cut by 3 bases and J by 2 bases, with 4 bases left in between. This CDR3 spans 12 amino acids. For the CDR3, the DNA is TGTGCCAGCAGCGGGCACACAGATACGCAGTATTTT. Protein: CASSGHTDTQYF. Full variable domain (rest looked up from reference TRBV9 and TRBJ2-3): DSGVTQTPKHLITATGQRVTLRCSPRSGDLSVYWYQQSLDQGLQFLIQYYNGEERAKGNILERFSAQQFPDLHSELNLSSLELGDSALYFCASSGHTDTQYFGPGTRLTVL.

V gene TRBV9 combines with J gene TRBJ2-7; D perhaps matches TRBD1 (6 bases). Germline lookup yields CDR1 SGDLS and CDR2 YYNGEE. The germline V and J ends were trimmed by 0 bases and 3 bases, with 13 bases remaining between them. The CDR3 loop spans 15 amino acids. Here the CDR3 DNA reads TGTGCCAGCAGCGTAGCGCAGGGGCCCTTCTACGAGCAGTACTTC. Protein sequence: CASSVAQGPFYEQYF.

Of note for this clonotype: The junction shows a germline mismatch at one end, possibly a read error. The gene calls are TRBV5-1 and TRBJ2-7; D may be TRBD1 or TRBD2 (6 bases each). The CDR3 spans 15 residues. The germline V gene has CDR1 SGHRS and CDR2 YFSETQ. This CDR3 is CASSLGGPTGAEQYF. The CDR3 nucleotides read TGCGCCAGCAGTTTGGGGGGCCCGACAGGAGCAGAGCAGTACTTC.

The chain links TRBV5-1 to TRBJ2-3; 7 bases are a match to TRBD1. Trimming at V came to 4 bases and at J to 5 bases, leaving 10 bases not matched to a gene. This CDR3 contains 15 residues. Germline V gene lookup returns CDR1 SGHRS and CDR2 YFSETQ. The CDR3 here is CASSLYETGIDTQYF. For the CDR3, the DNA is TGCGCCAGCAGCCTCTATGAGACAGGGATAGATACGCAGTATTTT.

This clonotype was found once. At one boundary the junction diverges from the germline segment, which might be a read error. The gene calls are TRBV6-6 and TRBJ2-3, with 13 bases lining up with TRBD2. This CDR3 comprises 16 residues. The germline gives CDR1 MNHNY, CDR2 SVGAGI (reference sequence). This CDR3 is CVSRPPGLAGRDTQYF. The DNA for the CDR3 is TGTGTCAGCAGGCCCCCGGGACTAGCGGGGCGGGATACGCAGTATTTT.

The rearrangement uses TRBV10-3 and TRBJ2-1, with TRBD2 identical over 14 bases. J was trimmed by 6 bases and V by 10 bases; bases with no gene match: 5. There are 14 residues in the CDR3. CDR1 is ENHRY, CDR2 SYGVKD, per germline. CDR3 region: CATVGLAGGNEQFF. As DNA, the CDR3 is TGTGCCACCGTCGGACTAGCGGGAGGCAATGAGCAGTTCTTC.

This clonotype was observed once. The chain combines TRBV7-9 with TRBJ2-3, with a tentative D call TRBD2 (5 bases). Trimming took off 5 bases at V and 6 bases at J, with 12 bases between the two ends. The CDR3 covers 13 residues. Germline-derived CDR1 and CDR2 are SEHNR and FQNEAQ (reference sequence). This CDR3 reads CASSPLERDTQYF. CDR3 nucleotide sequence: TGTGCCAGCAGCCCGCTTGAGCGGGATACGCAGTATTTT.

The chain employs TRBV5-1 and TRBJ2-1; a weak D match, TRBD2 (5 bases). This CDR3 has 15 amino acids. The germline gives CDR1 SGHRS, CDR2 YFSETQ. V dropped 0 bases and J dropped 6 bases, with 13 bases sitting between them. The CDR3 sequence: CASSLASGLINEQFF. DNA for the CDR3: TGCGCCAGCAGCTTGGCCTCGGGGTTAATCAATGAGCAGTTCTTC.

This clonotype was observed a single time. This chain uses TRBV29-1 with TRBJ1-5; no definite D call. The length of the CDR3 is 13 residues. Trimming removed 0 bases at V and 3 bases at J, with 6 bases between. The germline CDR1 and CDR2 sequences are SQVTM and ANQGSEA. CDR3 region: CSVEEGFNQPQHF. As DNA, the CDR3 is TGCAGCGTTGAAGAGGGGTTCAATCAGCCCCAGCATTTT.

The V and J genes are TRBV7-9 and TRBJ2-1, with D unresolved. The CDR3 spans 12 residues. Germline V gene lookup returns CDR1 SEHNR and CDR2 FQNEAQ (reference sequence). Trimming took off 5 bases at V and 5 bases at J, with 7 bases between the two ends. Here the CDR3 DNA reads TGTGCCAGCAGCCCTTTGCACAATGAGCAGTTCTTC. It translates to CASSPLHNEQFF.

This clonotype occurred a few times. CDR3 residues: CASSQGLASTDTQYF. CDR3 sequence (DNA): TGCGCCAGCAGCCAAGGCCTAGCGAGCACAGATACGCAGTATTTT. This chain connects TRBV4-1 to TRBJ2-3, with D possibly matching TRBD2 (6 bases). Germline loops: CDR1 MGHRA, CDR2 YSYEKL. This CDR3 is built from 15 residues. V was shortened by 1 base and J by 0 bases, with 8 bases between the two germline ends.

The CDR3 coding sequence is TGTGCCAGCAGCTTTGGGGGAGGGTCTAACAATGAGCAGTTCTTC. Its translation is CASSFGGGSNNEQFF. The gene calls are TRBV7-6 and TRBJ2-1, with 7 bases lining up with TRBD2. With V trimmed by 3 bases and J by 5 bases, 7 bases remained unmatched. This CDR3 has 15 amino acids. The germline V gene encodes CDR1 SGHVS and CDR2 FNYEAQ.

This clonotype was observed a few times. The V and J genes are TRBV20-1 and TRBJ1-2; 8 bases agree with TRBD1. Germline V lookup: CDR1 DFQATT, CDR2 SNEGSKA (reference sequence). V trimming: 4 bases; J trimming: 0 bases; junction bases outside the gene matches: 7. The CDR3 extends over 15 amino acids. The CDR3 sequence is CSAIKGTGANYGYTF. The CDR3 DNA reads as TGCAGTGCTATTAAGGGGACAGGCGCTAACTATGGCTACACCTTC.

This clonotype was observed a handful of times. The chain uses TRBV20-1 and TRBJ1-1; D unclear. The germline CDR1 and CDR2 sequences are DFQATT and SNEGSKA (reference sequence). V lost 1 base, J lost 5 bases, and 14 bases lay in between. The CDR3 extends over 14 amino acids. CDR3 coding DNA: TGCAGTGCTAGAGTGACGACAAATCGGACTGAAGCTTTCTTT. This gives the protein CSARVTTNRTEAFF.

Notes on this clonotype: One end of the junction is discordant with germline, which a read error may explain. The chain couples TRBV6-1 to TRBJ2-7; 10 bases align to TRBD2. The CDR3 totals 20 residues. Germline V gene data show CDR1 as MNHNS and CDR2 as SASEGT. The CDR3 loop is CASRRRTGTSALKSSCEQYF. In DNA form, the CDR3 reads TGTGCCAGCAGAAGGAGAACCGGGACTAGCGCTCTCAAAAGCTCCTGCGAGCAGTACTTC.

This clonotype was detected only a few times. The chain recombines TRBV29-1 with TRBJ2-1; TRBD2 agrees at 10 bases. This CDR3 spans 14 amino acids. Per the germline V gene, CDR1 is SQVTM and CDR2 is ANQGSEA. The ends lost 5 bases at V and 1 base at J; junction bases unmatched: 2. CDR3 sequence: CSVSGRASYNEQFF. The CDR3 coding sequence is TGCAGCGTTAGCGGGAGGGCATCCTACAATGAGCAGTTCTTC.

This clonotype came up a few times. This rearrangement joins TRBV4-1 to TRBJ2-5; the D gene could be TRBD1 or TRBD2 (6 bases each). V was shortened by 0 bases and J by 2 bases, with 13 bases between the two germline ends. Germline V gene sequence: CDR1 MGHRA, CDR2 YSYEKL. There are 16 residues in the CDR3. CDR3 sequence: CASSQDLGGVQETQYF. In DNA form, the CDR3 reads TGCGCCAGCAGCCAAGATCTGGGGGGCGTTCAAGAGACCCAGTACTTC.

The table lists this clonotype with a few counts. V and J are TRBV20-1 and TRBJ2-1, with 7 positions matching TRBD1. J gave up 5 bases and V 4 bases, and 5 bases lay outside the gene matches. Germline V gene lookup returns CDR1 DFQATT and CDR2 SNEGSKA (reference sequence). The CDR3 loop spans 13 amino acids. CDR3 loop: CSAIRQGNNEQFF. The CDR3 DNA sequence: TGCAGTGCTATCCGACAGGGAAACAATGAGCAGTTCTTC.

The chain recombines TRBV6-1 with TRBJ2-1; 8 nucleotides line up with TRBD2. The CDR3 extends over 14 amino acids. CDR1 is MNHNS and CDR2 is SASEGT in the germline V gene. Trimming took 4 bases from V and 8 from J; bases not matched to a gene: 7. CDR3 coding DNA: TGTGCCAGCAGTGGTTTCGGGACTAGTGATGAGCAGTTCTTC. This translates into CASSGFGTSDEQFF.